Each of the 20 T cell receptor beta chains below was sequenced from the same sample in a study of shared T cell receptors in the human thymus. The assay was immunoSEQ multiplex PCR, and TCRdb's table has in-frame clones only and misses some. The data contain 700,000 or so clones, over 75% of them singletons. These data were also filed under a second study, of human thymus T cells.

The sample taken for sequencing was thymocytes. These receptors were collected from a girl less than two years old with a congenital heart defect.

This clone was found once. The CDR3 region has the DNA TGTGCCAGCAGCGTAAGACGTCTTCGTAGAGGTACTCGGGGTGGCTACACCTTC. It codes for CASSVRRLRRGTRGGYTF. The chain carries TRBV7-6 and TRBJ1-2; D not resolved. CDR3 length: 18 residues. Germline CDR1 is SGHVS and CDR2 is FNYEAQ. The V gene lost 5 bases and the J gene lost 7 bases, with 29 bases spanning the gap.

The chain has TRBV28 and TRBJ1-1; 8 positions match TRBD1. There are 16 residues in the CDR3. The ends lost 4 bases at V and 10 bases at J; junction bases unmatched: 17. Germline CDR1 MDHEN, CDR2 SYDVKM. The CDR3 nucleotides are TGTGCCAGCAGTTCACCAAAGGACAGGGTTAACCTCGGAGCTTTCTTT. Encoded protein: CASSSPKDRVNLGAFF.

The chain combines TRBV7-8 with TRBJ2-1; D might be TRBD1 (5 bases). Looked up from germline, CDR1 is SGHVS and CDR2 is FQNEAQ. The CDR3 is 14 amino acids. V dropped 10 bases and J dropped 8 bases, with 21 bases sitting between them. The CDR3: CATRANETGYEQFF. CDR3 sequence (DNA): TGTGCCACCCGGGCGAATGAAACAGGATATGAGCAGTTCTTC.

The chain links TRBV29-1 to TRBJ2-3; D uncertain. The germline V gene has CDR1 SQVTM and CDR2 ANQGSEA. The CDR3 is 17 amino acids. Between the trimmed V and J ends, which lost 7 bases and 2 bases, there was a span of 25 bases. The CDR3 coding sequence is TGCAGCGCCCCCCAGTCCTCCCTTTCCCCTGACACAGATACGCAGTATTTT. This sequence encodes CSAPQSSLSPDTDTQYF.

There are a few counts of this clone. The rearrangement joins TRBV15 to TRBJ1-6; 9 bases are a match to TRBD1. Trimming cost V 7 bases and J 10 bases; bases outside gene matches: 5. The germline gives CDR1 LNHNV, CDR2 YYDKDF (reference sequence). CDR3 size: 13 residues. CDR3 sequence: CATTQGAESPLHF. DNA of the CDR3: TGTGCCACCACACAGGGGGCCGAGTCACCCCTCCACTTT.

V is TRBV6-1 and J is TRBJ2-7; 10 nucleotides match TRBD1. The junction had 6 bases not matched to a gene; V was cut back by 4 bases and J by 0 bases. CDR3 size: 16 residues. CDR1 is MNHNS, CDR2 SASEGT, per germline. Here the CDR3 reads CASSVGDRGSSYEQYF. Here the CDR3 DNA reads TGTGCCAGCAGTGTCGGGGACAGGGGAAGCTCCTACGAGCAGTACTTC.

The chain is built from TRBV7-2 and TRBJ2-1; TRBD2 aligns across 10 bases. The V gene end was trimmed by 6 bases and the J gene end by 8 bases; junction bases not matched to a gene: 10. CDR1 and CDR2 (germline): SGHTA, FQGNSA. The CDR3 is 15 amino acids. CDR3 in amino acids: CASRIRAGGRHEQFF. CDR3 in DNA: TGTGCCAGCAGGATTCGAGCGGGGGGGCGTCATGAGCAGTTCTTC.

This clone was seen a few times. V is TRBV7-2 and J is TRBJ2-7, with 7 bases that match TRBD1. Germline V gene lookup returns CDR1 SGHTA and CDR2 FQGNSA. The CDR3 is 15 amino acids. Unmatched junction bases numbered 12, after V lost 5 bases and J lost 5 bases. The chain's CDR3 is CASSLRQGSFHEQYF. The CDR3, as DNA: TGTGCCAGCAGCCTGAGACAGGGTTCGTTCCACGAGCAGTACTTC.

The rearrangement uses TRBV9 and TRBJ2-2, with 7 bases identical to TRBD1. With 2 bases clipped from V and 1 base from J, the junction kept 5 bases outside the gene matches. CDR1 is SGDLS, CDR2 YYNGEE, per germline. This CDR3 is built from 16 residues. CDR3: CASSVKDRRNTGELFF. CDR3 DNA sequence: TGTGCCAGCAGCGTTAAGGACAGGAGGAACACCGGGGAGCTGTTTTTT.

This chain uses TRBV18 with TRBJ1-2, with 9 bases identical to TRBD1. The CDR3 consists of 14 residues. Trimming at V came to 5 bases and at J to 6 bases, leaving 7 bases not matched to a gene. Germline V lookup: CDR1 KGHSH, CDR2 LQKENI. This CDR3 reads CASSTYRDRDGYTF. For the CDR3, the DNA is TGTGCCAGCTCAACCTACCGGGACAGGGATGGCTACACCTTC.

This chain joins TRBV4-1 and TRBJ2-2, with 10 bases that match TRBD2. In germline, CDR1 is MGHRA, CDR2 YSYEKL. The CDR3 totals 19 residues. Unmatched junction bases numbered 12, after V lost 1 base and J lost 4 bases. In DNA form, the CDR3 reads TGCGCCAGCAGCCAAGGGGCCGTAGCGGGGGGACACCTCACCGGGGAGCTGTTTTTT. The encoded protein is CASSQGAVAGGHLTGELFF.

The chain carries TRBV5-4 and TRBJ2-3; 10 bases line up with TRBD2. The ends lost 4 bases at V and 8 bases at J; junction bases unmatched: 7. This CDR3 is built from 14 residues. The germline V gene encodes CDR1 SGHNT and CDR2 YYREEE (reference sequence). The CDR3 loop is CASSQLAGPGTQYF. The CDR3 DNA reads TGTGCCAGCAGCCAACTAGCGGGACCAGGTACGCAGTATTTT.

The rearrangement links TRBV4-1 to TRBJ2-2, with TRBD1 matching 8 bases. V lost 10 bases and J lost 3; bases outside the gene matches: 16. CDR3 length: 17 residues. In germline, CDR1 is MGHRA, CDR2 YSYEKL. CDR3 loop: CATIVRRRDRHTGELFF. CDR3 coding DNA: TGCGCCACCATTGTAAGGCGCCGGGACAGGCACACCGGGGAGCTGTTTTTT.

This chain uses TRBV6-6 with TRBJ2-3; TRBD2 might be the D (6 bases). The CDR3 sequence is 13 residues long. The V gene lost 10 bases and the J gene lost 6 bases, with 17 bases spanning the gap. Looked up from germline, CDR1 is MNHNY and CDR2 is SVGAGI (reference sequence). CDR3: CATCGHRGDTQYF. The DNA of the CDR3 is TGTGCCACCTGTGGGCATCGGGGGGATACGCAGTATTTT.

V and J are TRBV15 and TRBJ2-6; 9 bases are shared with TRBD1. J gave up 0 bases and V 3 bases, and 21 bases lay outside the gene matches. Germline CDR1 reads LNHNV; CDR2 reads YYDKDF (reference sequence). The CDR3 runs 23 residues. The CDR3: CATSSQIYLQGARGVSGANVLTF. The CDR3 region has the DNA TGTGCCACCAGCAGCCAAATCTATTTACAGGGGGCGAGGGGTGTCTCTGGGGCCAACGTCCTGACTTTC.

This clone was recorded only once. V gene TRBV19 combines with J gene TRBJ1-5; D remains ambiguous. Trimming stripped 3 bases from V and 0 bases from J, with 18 bases between. This CDR3 region has 18 residues. Germline-derived CDR1 and CDR2 are LNHDA and SQIVND (reference sequence). The CDR3 DNA reads as TGTGCCAGTAGTATCCCATCGACGCGGAGCTATAGCAATCAGCCCCAGCATTTT. Its protein product is CASSIPSTRSYSNQPQHF.

In DNA form, the CDR3 reads TGTGCCAGCAGCGTATCGGAGGGCAATCATGGCTACACCTTC. Protein sequence: CASSVSEGNHGYTF. The rearrangement uses TRBV9 and TRBJ1-2; no reliable D call. Germline loops: CDR1 SGDLS, CDR2 YYNGEE. V was cut by 1 base and J by 6 bases, with 13 bases left in between. CDR3 length equals 14 residues.

The chain links TRBV28 to TRBJ1-3; no clear D. Germline lookup yields CDR1 MDHEN and CDR2 SYDVKM. Trimming cost V 3 bases and J 0 bases, with 6 bases left between them. The CDR3 loop spans 14 amino acids. This CDR3 reads CASSFGSSGNTIYF. The CDR3 bases are TGTGCCAGCAGTTTTGGCAGCTCTGGAAACACCATATATTTT.

This clone appeared once. The chain combines TRBV2 with TRBJ1-2; 11 nucleotides agree with TRBD1. The V segment lost 7 bases and the J segment 2 bases; nucleotides outside the gene matches: 6. This CDR3 has 15 residues. Germline CDR1 is SNHLY and CDR2 is FYNNEI. The CDR3 is CASIRDRGWNYGYTF. The CDR3 nucleotides are TGTGCCAGCATACGGGACAGGGGGTGGAACTATGGCTACACCTTC. The full variable domain, rest sourced from reference TRBV2 and TRBJ1-2, is EPEVTQTPSHQVTQMGQEVILRCVPISNHLYFYWYRQILGQKVEFLVSFYNNEISEKSEIFDDQFSVERPDGSNFTLKIRSTKLEDSAMYFCASIRDRGWNYGYTFGSGTRLTVV.

The chain carries TRBV9 and TRBJ2-1; TRBD2 agrees at 8 bases. V lost 4 bases, J lost 4 bases, and 19 bases stayed unmatched. The germline V gene has CDR1 SGDLS and CDR2 YYNGEE. The CDR3 extends over 19 amino acids. The DNA for the CDR3 is TGTGCCAGCAGCCCCCGCGGTTCCCCTACTAGCGGAGGTTACAATGAGCAGTTCTTC. Translated, it gives CASSPRGSPTSGGYNEQFF.